This TCR beta chain emerged from a study of tumour-infiltrating T cells in Burkitt lymphoma. Turning to the study itself: Patients covered every epidemiological subtype of Burkitt lymphoma. Productive clonality predicted overall and progression-free survival.

The germline V gene has CDR1 SGHRS and CDR2 YFSETQ. The CDR3 runs 15 residues. V shed 4 bases and J shed 0 bases, with 11 bases lying between them. This clone showed up just a few times. The table came from immunoSEQ multiplex PCR; TCRdb's copy has only in-frame clones and leaves some out. The profile covers about 50,000 clones, with less than 40% appearing a single time and over 2.5% taken by the ten largest. The rearrangement joins TRBV5-1 to TRBJ1-3; tentatively, D is TRBD1 (5 bases). The TCR originated in a human donor with Burkitt lymphoma. The sample was tumor tissue. CDR3 nucleotides: TGCGCCAGCAGCCAAGAGGGGCCCTCTGGAAACACCATATATTTT. Amino acid sequence: CASSQEGPSGNTIYF.